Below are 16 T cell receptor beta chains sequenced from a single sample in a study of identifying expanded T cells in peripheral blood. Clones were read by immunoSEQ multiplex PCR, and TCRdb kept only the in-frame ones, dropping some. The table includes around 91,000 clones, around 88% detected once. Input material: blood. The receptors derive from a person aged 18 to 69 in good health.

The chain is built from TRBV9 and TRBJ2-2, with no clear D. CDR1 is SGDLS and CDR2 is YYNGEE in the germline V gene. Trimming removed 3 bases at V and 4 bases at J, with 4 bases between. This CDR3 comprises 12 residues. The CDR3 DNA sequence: TGTGCCAGCAGCGCGGGCACCGGGGAGCTGTTTTTT. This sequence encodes CASSAGTGELFF.

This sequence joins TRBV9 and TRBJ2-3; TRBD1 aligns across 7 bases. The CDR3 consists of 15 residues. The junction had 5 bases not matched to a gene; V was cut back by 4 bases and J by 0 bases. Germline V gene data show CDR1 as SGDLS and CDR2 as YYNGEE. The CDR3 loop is CASSSRGQSTDTQYF. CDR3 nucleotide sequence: TGTGCCAGCAGCTCCCGGGGACAGAGCACAGATACGCAGTATTTT.

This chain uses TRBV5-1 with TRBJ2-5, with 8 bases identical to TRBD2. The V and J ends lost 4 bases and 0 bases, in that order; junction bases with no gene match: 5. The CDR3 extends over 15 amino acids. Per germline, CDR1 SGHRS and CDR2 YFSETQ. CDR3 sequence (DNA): TGCGCCAGCAGCCTGACTAGCGTATACCAAGAGACCCAGTACTTC. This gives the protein CASSLTSVYQETQYF.

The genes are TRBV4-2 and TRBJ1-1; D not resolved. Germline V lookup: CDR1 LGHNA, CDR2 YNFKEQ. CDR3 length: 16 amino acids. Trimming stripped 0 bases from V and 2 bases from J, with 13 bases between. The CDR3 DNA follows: TGTGCCAGCAGCCAAGACTGGCTGGCACCAAACACTGAAGCTTTCTTT. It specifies CASSQDWLAPNTEAFF.

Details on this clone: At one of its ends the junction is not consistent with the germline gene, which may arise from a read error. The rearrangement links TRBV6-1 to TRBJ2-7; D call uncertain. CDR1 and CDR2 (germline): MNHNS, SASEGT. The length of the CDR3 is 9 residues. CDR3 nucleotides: TGTGCCAGCAGTGATGAGCGGTACTTC. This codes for CASSDERYF.

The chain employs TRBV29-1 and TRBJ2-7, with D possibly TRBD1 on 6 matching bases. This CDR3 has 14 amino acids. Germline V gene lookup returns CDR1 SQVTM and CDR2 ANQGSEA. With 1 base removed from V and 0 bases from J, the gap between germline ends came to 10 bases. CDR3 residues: CSVEVGASSYEQYF. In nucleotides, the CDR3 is TGCAGCGTTGAAGTGGGGGCAAGCTCCTACGAGCAGTACTTC.

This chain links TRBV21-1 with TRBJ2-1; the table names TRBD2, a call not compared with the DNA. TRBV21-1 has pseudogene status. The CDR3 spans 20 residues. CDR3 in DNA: TGTGCCAGCAGCCCACCCAAAGCTCGTACGGGGGGACACCCCTGCAATGAGCAGTTCTTC. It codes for CASSPPKARTGGHPCNEQFF.

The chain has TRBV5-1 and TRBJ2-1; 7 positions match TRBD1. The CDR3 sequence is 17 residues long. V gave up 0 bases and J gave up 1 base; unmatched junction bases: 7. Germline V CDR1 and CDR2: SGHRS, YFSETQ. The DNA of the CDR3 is TGCGCCAGCAGCTTGGAACAGGGGCGTTTATCCTACAATGAGCAGTTCTTC. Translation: CASSLEQGRLSYNEQFF.

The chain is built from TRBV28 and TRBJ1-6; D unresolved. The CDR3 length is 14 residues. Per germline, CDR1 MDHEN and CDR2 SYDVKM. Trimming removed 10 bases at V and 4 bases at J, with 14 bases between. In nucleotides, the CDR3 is TGTGCCATCGGGAAAATTTCATATAATTCACCCCTCCACTTT. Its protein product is CAIGKISYNSPLHF.

The CDR3 sequence: CASSIPGRGETQYF. The DNA of the CDR3 is TGTGCCAGTAGTATTCCCGGTCGGGGAGAGACCCAGTACTTC. The rearrangement uses TRBV19 and TRBJ2-5; a possible D gene is TRBD2 (5 bases). The CDR3 totals 14 residues. Trimming removed 3 bases at V and 4 bases at J, with 12 bases between. Germline lookup yields CDR1 LNHDA and CDR2 SQIVND (reference sequence).

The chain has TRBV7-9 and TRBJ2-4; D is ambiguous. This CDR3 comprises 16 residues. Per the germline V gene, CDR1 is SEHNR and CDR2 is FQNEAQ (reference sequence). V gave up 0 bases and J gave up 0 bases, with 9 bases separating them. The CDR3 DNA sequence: TGTGCCAGCAGCTTAGCCGTGGATGTAGCCAAAAACATTCAGTACTTC. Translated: CASSLAVDVAKNIQYF.

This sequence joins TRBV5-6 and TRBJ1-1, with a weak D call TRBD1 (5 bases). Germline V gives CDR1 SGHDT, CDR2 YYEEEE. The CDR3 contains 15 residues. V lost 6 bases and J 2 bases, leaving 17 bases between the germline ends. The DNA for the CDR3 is TGTGCCAGCACCCACCGGGGGTTTCTAAACACTGAAGCTTTCTTT. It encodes CASTHRGFLNTEAFF.

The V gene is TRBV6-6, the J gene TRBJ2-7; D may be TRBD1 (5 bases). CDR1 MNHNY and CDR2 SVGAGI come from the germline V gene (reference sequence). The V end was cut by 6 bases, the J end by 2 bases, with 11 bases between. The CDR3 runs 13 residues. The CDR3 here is CASSLGETYEQYF. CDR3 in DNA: TGTGCCAGCAGCCTAGGGGAAACCTACGAGCAGTACTTC.

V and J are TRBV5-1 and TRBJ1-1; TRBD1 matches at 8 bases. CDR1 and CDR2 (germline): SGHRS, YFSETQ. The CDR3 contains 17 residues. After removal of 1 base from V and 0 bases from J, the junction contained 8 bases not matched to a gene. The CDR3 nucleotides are TGCGCCAGCAGCTTGTGGGCAGGGGGCAGGATGAACACTGAAGCTTTCTTT. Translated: CASSLWAGGRMNTEAFF.

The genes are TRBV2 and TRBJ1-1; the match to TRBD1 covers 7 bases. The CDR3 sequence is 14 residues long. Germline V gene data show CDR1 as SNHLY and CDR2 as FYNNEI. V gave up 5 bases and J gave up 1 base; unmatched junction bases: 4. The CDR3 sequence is CASSSGTANTEAFF. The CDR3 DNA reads TGTGCCAGCAGTTCTGGGACAGCGAACACTGAAGCTTTCTTT. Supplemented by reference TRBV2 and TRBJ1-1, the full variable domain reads EPEVTQTPSHQVTQMGQEVILRCVPISNHLYFYWYRQILGQKVEFLVSFYNNEISEKSEIFDDQFSVERPDGSNFTLKIRSTKLEDSAMYFCASSSGTANTEAFFGQGTRLTVV.

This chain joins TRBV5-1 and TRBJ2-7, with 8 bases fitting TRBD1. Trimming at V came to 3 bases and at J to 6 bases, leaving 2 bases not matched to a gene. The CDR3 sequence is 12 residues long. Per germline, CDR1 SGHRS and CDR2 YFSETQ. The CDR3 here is CASSWTGREQYF. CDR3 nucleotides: TGCGCCAGCAGCTGGACAGGGCGCGAGCAGTACTTC.